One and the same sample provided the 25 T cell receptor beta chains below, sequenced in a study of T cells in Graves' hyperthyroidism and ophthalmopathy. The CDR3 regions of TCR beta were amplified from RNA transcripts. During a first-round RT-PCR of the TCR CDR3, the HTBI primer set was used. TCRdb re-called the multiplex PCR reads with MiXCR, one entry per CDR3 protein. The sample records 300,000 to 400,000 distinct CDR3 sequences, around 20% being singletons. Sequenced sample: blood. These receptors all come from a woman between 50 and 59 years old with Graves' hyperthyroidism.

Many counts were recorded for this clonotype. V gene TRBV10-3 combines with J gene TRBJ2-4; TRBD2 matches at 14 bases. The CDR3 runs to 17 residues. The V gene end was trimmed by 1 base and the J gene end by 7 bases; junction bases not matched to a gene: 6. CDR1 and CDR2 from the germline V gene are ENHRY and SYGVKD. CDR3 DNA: TGTGCCATCAGTGAGTACGGGACTAGCGGGAGCGGCAACATTCAGTACTTC. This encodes CAISEYGTSGSGNIQYF.

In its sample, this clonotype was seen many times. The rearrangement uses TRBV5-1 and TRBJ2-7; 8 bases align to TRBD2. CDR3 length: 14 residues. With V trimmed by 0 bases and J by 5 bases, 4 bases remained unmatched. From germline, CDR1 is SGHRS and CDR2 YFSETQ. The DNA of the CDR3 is TGCGCCAGCAGCTTGGCGGGAGGGCCTAACGAGCAGTACTTC. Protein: CASSLAGGPNEQYF.

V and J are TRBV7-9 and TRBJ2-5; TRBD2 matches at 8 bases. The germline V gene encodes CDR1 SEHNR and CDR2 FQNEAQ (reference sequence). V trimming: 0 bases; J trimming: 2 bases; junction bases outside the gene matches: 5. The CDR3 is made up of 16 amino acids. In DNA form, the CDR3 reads TGTGCCAGCAGCTTAGCGGGCACTAGCGGTCAAGAGACCCAGTACTTC. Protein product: CASSLAGTSGQETQYF.

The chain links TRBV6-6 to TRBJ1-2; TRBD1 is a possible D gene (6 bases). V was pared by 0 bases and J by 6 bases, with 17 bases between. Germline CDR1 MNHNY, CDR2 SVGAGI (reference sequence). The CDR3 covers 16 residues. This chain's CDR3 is CASSYSGTPKGDGYTF. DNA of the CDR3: TGTGCCAGCAGTTACTCCGGGACGCCCAAGGGGGATGGCTACACCTTC.

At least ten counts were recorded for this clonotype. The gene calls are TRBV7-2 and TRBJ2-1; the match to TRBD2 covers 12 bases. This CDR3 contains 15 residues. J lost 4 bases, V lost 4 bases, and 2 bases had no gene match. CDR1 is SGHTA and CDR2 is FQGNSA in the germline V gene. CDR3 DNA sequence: TGTGCCAGCAGCTCTAGCGGGGGGGGATACAATGAGCAGTTCTTC. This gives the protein CASSSSGGGYNEQFF.

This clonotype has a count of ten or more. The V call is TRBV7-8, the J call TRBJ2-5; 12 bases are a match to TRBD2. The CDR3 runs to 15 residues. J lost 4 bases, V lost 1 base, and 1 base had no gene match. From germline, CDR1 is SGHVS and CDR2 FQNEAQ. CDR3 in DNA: TGTGCCAGCAGCTTAGAACTAGCGGGAGGAGAGACCCAGTACTTC. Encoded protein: CASSLELAGGETQYF.

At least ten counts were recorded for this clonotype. This CDR3 is CASSLATSGRRETQYF. The CDR3 DNA is TGTGCCAGCAGCTTAGCGACTAGCGGGAGGAGAGAGACCCAGTACTTC. The rearrangement uses TRBV11-3 and TRBJ2-5; 13 bases fit TRBD2. Germline V gene lookup returns CDR1 SGHNT and CDR2 YENEEA. This CDR3 region has 16 residues. V dropped 1 base and J dropped 4; count of bases not matched to a gene: 3.

This CDR3 is CSARGHPGTEAFF. In nucleotides, the CDR3 is TGCAGTGCTAGAGGTCACCCGGGGACTGAAGCTTTCTTT. The rearrangement joins TRBV20-1 to TRBJ1-1; D ambiguous. The CDR3 spans 13 residues. Germline CDR1 and CDR2: DFQATT and SNEGSKA (reference sequence). Trimming cost V 1 base and J 5 bases, with 11 bases left between them.

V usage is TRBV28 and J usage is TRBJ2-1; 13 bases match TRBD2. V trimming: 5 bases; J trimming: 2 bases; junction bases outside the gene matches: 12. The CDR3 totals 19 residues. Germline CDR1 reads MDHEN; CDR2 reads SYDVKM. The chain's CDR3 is CASSTVTSGRVKTYNEQFF. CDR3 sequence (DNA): TGTGCCAGCAGTACCGTCACTAGCGGGAGGGTAAAAACCTACAATGAGCAGTTCTTC.

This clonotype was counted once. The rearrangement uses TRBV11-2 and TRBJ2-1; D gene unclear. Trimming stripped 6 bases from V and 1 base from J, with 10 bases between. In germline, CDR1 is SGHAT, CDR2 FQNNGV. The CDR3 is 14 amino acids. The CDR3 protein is CASRRSFSYNEQFF. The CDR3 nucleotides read TGTGCCAGCAGACGGTCCTTTTCCTACAATGAGCAGTTCTTC.

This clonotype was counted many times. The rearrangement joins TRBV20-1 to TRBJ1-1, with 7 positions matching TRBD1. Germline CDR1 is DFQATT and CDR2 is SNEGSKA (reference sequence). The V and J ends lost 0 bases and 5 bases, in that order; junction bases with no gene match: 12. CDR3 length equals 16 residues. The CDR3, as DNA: TGCAGTGCTAGAGATCCATTAAGCAGGGGGGTAACTGAAGCTTTCTTT. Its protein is CSARDPLSRGVTEAFF.

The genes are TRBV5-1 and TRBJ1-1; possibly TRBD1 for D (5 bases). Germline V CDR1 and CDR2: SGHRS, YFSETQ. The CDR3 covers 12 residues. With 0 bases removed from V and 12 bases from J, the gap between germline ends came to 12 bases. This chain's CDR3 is CASSLATGSPFF. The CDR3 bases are TGCGCCAGCAGCTTGGCCACAGGCAGCCCTTTCTTT.

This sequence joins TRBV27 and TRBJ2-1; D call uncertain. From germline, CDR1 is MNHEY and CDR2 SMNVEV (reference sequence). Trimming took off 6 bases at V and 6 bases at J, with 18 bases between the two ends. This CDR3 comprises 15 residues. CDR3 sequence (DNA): TGTGCCAGCAGCTCCCCCGGGCCTGTTCGCAATGAGCAGTTCTTC. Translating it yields CASSSPGPVRNEQFF.

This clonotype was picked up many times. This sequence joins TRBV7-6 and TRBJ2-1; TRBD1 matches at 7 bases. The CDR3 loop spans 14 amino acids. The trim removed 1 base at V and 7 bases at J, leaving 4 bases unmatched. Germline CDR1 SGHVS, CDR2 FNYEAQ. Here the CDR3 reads CASSLEARGNEQFF. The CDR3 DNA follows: TGTGCCAGCAGCTTAGAAGCCAGGGGGAATGAGCAGTTCTTC.

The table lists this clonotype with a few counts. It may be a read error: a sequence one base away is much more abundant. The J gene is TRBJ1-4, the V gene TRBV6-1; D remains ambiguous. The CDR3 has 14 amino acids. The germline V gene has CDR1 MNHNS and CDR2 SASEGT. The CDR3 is CASSDRATNEKLLF. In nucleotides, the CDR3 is TGTGCCAGCAGTGACCGTGCAACTAATGAAAAACTGCTTTTT.

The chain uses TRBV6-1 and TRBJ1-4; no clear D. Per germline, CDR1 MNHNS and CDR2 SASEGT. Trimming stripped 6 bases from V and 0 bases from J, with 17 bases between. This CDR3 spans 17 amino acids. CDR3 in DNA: TGTGCCAGCAGAAAAAAGGGTACCGGTACAACTAATGAAAAACTGTTTTTT. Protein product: CASRKKGTGTTNEKLFF.

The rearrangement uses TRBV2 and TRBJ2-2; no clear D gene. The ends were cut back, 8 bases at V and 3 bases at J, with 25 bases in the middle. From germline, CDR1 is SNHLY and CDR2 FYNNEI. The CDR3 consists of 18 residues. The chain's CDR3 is CASSPIHHPSSHTGELFF. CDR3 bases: TGTGCCAGCTCACCAATCCATCATCCATCTTCACACACCGGGGAGCTGTTTTTT. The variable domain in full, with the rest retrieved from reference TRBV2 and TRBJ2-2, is EPEVTQTPSHQVTQMGQEVILRCVPISNHLYFYWYRQILGQKVEFLVSFYNNEISEKSEIFDDQFSVERPDGSNFTLKIRSTKLEDSAMYFCASSPIHHPSSHTGELFFGEGSRLTVL.

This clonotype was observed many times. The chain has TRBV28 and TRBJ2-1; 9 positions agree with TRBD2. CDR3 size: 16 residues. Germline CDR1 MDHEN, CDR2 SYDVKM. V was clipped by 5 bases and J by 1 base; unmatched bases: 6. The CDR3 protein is CASSTLSGRSYNEQFF. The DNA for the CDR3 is TGTGCCAGCAGTACCCTTAGCGGGAGATCCTACAATGAGCAGTTCTTC.

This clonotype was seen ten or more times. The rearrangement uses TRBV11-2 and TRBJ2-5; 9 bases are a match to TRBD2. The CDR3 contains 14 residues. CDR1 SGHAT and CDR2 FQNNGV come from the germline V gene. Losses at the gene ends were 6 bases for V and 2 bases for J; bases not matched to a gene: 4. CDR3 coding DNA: TGTGCCAGCAGTCTTAGCGGGAGACAAGAGACCCAGTACTTC. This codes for CASSLSGRQETQYF. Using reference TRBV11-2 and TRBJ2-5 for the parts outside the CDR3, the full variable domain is EAGVAQSPRYKIIEKRQSVAFWCNPISGHATLYWYQQILGQGPKLLIQFQNNGVVDDSQLPKDRFSAERLKGVDSTLKIQPAKLEDSAVYLCASSLSGRQETQYFGPGTRLLVL.

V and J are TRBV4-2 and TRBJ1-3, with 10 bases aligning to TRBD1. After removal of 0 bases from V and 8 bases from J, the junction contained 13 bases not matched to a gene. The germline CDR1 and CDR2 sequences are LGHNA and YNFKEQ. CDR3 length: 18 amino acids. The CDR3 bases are TGTGCCAGCAGCCAAGACACAGAACCGGGACAGGGGATCGACACCATATATTTT. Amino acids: CASSQDTEPGQGIDTIYF.

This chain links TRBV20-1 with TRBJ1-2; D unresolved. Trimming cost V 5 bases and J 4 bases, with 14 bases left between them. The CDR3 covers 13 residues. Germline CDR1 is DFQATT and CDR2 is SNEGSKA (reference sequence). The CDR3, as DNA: TGCAGTGCTCGAATCGGCGTCAGCTATGGCTACACCTTC. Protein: CSARIGVSYGYTF.

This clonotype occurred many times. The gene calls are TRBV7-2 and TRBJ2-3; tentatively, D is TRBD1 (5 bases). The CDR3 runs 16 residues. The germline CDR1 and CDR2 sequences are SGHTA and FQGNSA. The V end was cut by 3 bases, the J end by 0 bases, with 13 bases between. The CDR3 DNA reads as TGTGCCAGCAGCTTGGACGGACACCCTAGCACAGATACGCAGTATTTT. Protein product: CASSLDGHPSTDTQYF.

For the CDR3, the DNA is TGTGCCAGCAGCCCCAGGGGGGTTGAAGCTTTCTTT. Encoded protein: CASSPRGVEAFF. This chain connects TRBV6-2 or TRBV6-3 to TRBJ1-1, with 7 nucleotides matching TRBD1. Germline V gene data show CDR1 as MNHEY and CDR2 as SVGEGT. The CDR3 sequence is 12 residues long. Trimming cost V 6 bases and J 7 bases; bases outside gene matches: 5.

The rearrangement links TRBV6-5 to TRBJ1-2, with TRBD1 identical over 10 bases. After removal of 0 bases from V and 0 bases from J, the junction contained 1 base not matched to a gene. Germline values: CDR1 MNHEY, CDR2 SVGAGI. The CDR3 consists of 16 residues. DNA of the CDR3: TGTGCCAGCAGTTACTCGACAGGGGGCCCTAACTATGGCTACACCTTC. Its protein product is CASSYSTGGPNYGYTF.

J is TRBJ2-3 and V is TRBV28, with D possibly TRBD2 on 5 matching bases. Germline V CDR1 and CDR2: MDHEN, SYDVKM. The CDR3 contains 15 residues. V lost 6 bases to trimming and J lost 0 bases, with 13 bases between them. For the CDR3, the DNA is TGTGCCAGCAGCCAAGGCCAGCGGAGCACAGATACGCAGTATTTT. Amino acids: CASSQGQRSTDTQYF.